Detailed here is one T cell receptor (beta chain). The antigen is unknown. TCRdb independently ran MiXCR on the reads; one entry per CDR3 protein. The repertoire consists of hundreds of thousands of distinct CDR3 sequences, with around 30% occurring once and the leading ten covering roughly 15%. This entry comes from a study of T cell repertoires in cytomegalovirus infection. The CDR3 runs to 17 residues. Germline assignment: CDR1 DFQATT and CDR2 SNEGSKA (reference sequence). V gave up 6 bases and J gave up 2 bases; unmatched junction bases: 11. The sequencing here drew on cultured PBMCs, taken from culture after CMV antigen stimulation. The chain joins TRBV20-1 to TRBJ2-6, with 9 bases that match TRBD2. The sequence was obtained from a human donor in good health (CMV status not recorded). Some clones in this sample may be carry-over from other donors' samples. The CDR3 DNA reads as TGCAGTGCGACGGGACTAGCCGTCGTCGCTGGGGCCAACGTCCTGACTTTC. Translating it yields CSATGLAVVAGANVLTF.